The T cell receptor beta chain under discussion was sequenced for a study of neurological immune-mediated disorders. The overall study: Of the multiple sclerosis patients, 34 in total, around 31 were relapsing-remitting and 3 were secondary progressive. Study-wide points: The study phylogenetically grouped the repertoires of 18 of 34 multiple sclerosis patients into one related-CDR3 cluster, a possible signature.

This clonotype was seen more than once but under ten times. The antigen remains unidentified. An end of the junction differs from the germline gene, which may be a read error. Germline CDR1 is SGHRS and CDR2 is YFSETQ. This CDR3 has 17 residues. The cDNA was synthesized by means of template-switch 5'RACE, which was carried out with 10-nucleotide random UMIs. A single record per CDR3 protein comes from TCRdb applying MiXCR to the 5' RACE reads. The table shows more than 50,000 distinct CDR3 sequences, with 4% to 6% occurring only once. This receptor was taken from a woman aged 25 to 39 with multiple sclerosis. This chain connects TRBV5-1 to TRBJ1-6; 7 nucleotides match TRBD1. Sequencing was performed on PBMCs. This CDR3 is CASSLEARQGWGSPLHF. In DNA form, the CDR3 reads TGCGCCAGCAGCTTGGAGGCCCGACAGGGATGGGGTTCACCCCTACACTTT.